This is a list of T cell receptor beta chains from one sample in a study of shared clonotypes between healthy human individuals. The protocol was immunoSEQ multiplex PCR, while the TCRdb copy is restricted to in-frame clones and leaves out a portion. The sample shows about 670,000 clones, about two thirds of them seen only once. The sample consisted of memory CD4+ T cells sorted from blood. These receptors originate from a young woman in good health. Both conserved end residues are part of each CDR3.

J gene: TRBJ2-3
V gene: TRBV7-3
CDR3 protein: CASSPGSGNTDTQYF

J gene: TRBJ2-2
V gene: TRBV5-4
CDR3 protein: CASSSRDGGQHTGELFF

J gene: TRBJ2-2
V gene: TRBV16
CDR3 protein: CASSRSGRDGELFF

J gene: TRBJ1-2
V gene: TRBV5-6
CDR3 protein: CASSPLGTGKNYGYTF

J gene: TRBJ1-2
V gene: TRBV9
CDR3 protein: CASSVSGGGPGYGYTF

J gene: TRBJ2-7
V gene: TRBV6-6
CDR3 protein: CASSYGQGNYEQYF

J gene: TRBJ2-3
V gene: TRBV18
CDR3 protein: CASSPPPGDTQYF

J gene: TRBJ1-5
V gene: TRBV7-2
CDR3 protein: CASSLALGVRQPQHF

J gene: TRBJ1-1
V gene: TRBV4-1
CDR3 protein: CASSQVLLMNTEAFF

J gene: TRBJ2-7
V gene: TRBV23-1
CDR3 protein: CADTEGYCEQYF

J gene: TRBJ2-1
V gene: TRBV7-2
CDR3 protein: CASSPGTPYNEQFF

J gene: TRBJ2-5
V gene: TRBV11-1
CDR3 protein: CASSLNSETQYF

J gene: TRBJ2-1
V gene: TRBV5-5
CDR3 protein: CASSSTRNEQFF

J gene: TRBJ1-1
V gene: TRBV18
CDR3 protein: CASVATMNTEAFF

J gene: TRBJ2-7
V gene: TRBV28
CDR3 protein: CASSPDISEQYF

J gene: TRBJ2-1
V gene: TRBV19
CDR3 protein: CASSIKGNEQFF

J gene: TRBJ1-1
V gene: TRBV7-8
CDR3 protein: CASSSSGTGALGAFF

J gene: TRBJ2-2
V gene: TRBV10-1
CDR3 protein: CASSEIIGLPRELFF

J gene: TRBJ1-3
V gene: TRBV5-1
CDR3 protein: CASTLDGGSGGNTIYF

J gene: TRBJ2-3
V gene: TRBV9
CDR3 protein: CASSVGASGLALRDTQYF

J gene: TRBJ1-1
V gene: TRBV11-1
CDR3 protein: CASSLALTGQYTEAFF

J gene: TRBJ2-3
V gene: TRBV5-8
CDR3 protein: CASSFGLHSTDTQYF

J gene: TRBJ1-4
V gene: TRBV5-5
CDR3 protein: CASSLVGEGHEKLFF

J gene: TRBJ1-1
V gene: TRBV7-9
CDR3 protein: CASSQRGSTEAFF

J gene: TRBJ2-6
V gene: TRBV28
CDR3 protein: CASSLGQVFSSGANVLTF

J gene: TRBJ2-1
V gene: TRBV28
CDR3 protein: CASSFSPDSSYNEQFF

J gene: TRBJ2-5
V gene: TRBV30
CDR3 protein: CAWGPGGAETQYF

J gene: TRBJ2-7
V gene: TRBV2
CDR3 protein: CASRETSVPYEQYF

J gene: TRBJ2-3
V gene: TRBV7-9
CDR3 protein: CASRSEADTQYF

J gene: TRBJ1-1
V gene: TRBV18
CDR3 protein: CASAARVDTEAFF

J gene: TRBJ2-1
V gene: TRBV5-1
CDR3 protein: CASSLDTGDYNEQFF

J gene: TRBJ1-3
V gene: TRBV5-1
CDR3 protein: CASSLAPGATGNTIYF

J gene: TRBJ2-7
V gene: TRBV25-1
CDR3 protein: CASTGLVSHRQYF

J gene: TRBJ2-1
V gene: TRBV28
CDR3 protein: CASSLELAGDYNEQFF

J gene: TRBJ1-5
V gene: TRBV7-2
CDR3 protein: CASSSRGGRYNQPQHF

J gene: TRBJ1-1
V gene: TRBV5-6
CDR3 protein: CASSLTMNTEAFF

J gene: TRBJ2-1
V gene: TRBV9
CDR3 protein: CASSVGGREFNEQFF

J gene: TRBJ1-1
V gene: TRBV10-3
CDR3 protein: CAIGGNTEAFF

J gene: TRBJ2-5
V gene: TRBV7-8
CDR3 protein: CASKMRGKETQYF

J gene: TRBJ2-3
V gene: TRBV5-1
CDR3 protein: CASRPFGESSTDTQYF

J gene: TRBJ2-5
V gene: TRBV1
CDR3 protein: CTSSPTGGREDETQYF

J gene: TRBJ1-5
V gene: TRBV6-1
CDR3 protein: CASTEGGDQPQHF